This T cell receptor beta chain is drawn from a study of blood T cell repertoires in COVID-19 (dated by TCRdb to the early 2020s). For the study in its entirety: The collaborator samples originated in the United States, Italy and Spain and spanned the acute and convalescent phases of COVID-19. The dataset comprised deeply sampled blood TCRbeta repertoires from subjects exposed to, actively infected with, or recovered from COVID-19. Samples were obtained from the ongoing ImmuneRACE study (first 160 participants) and from over 1,000 subjects provided by 6 global collaborators. Nearly every sample came with metadata listing a de-identified subject ID, COVID-19 status, age in years and sex. HLA class I and class II types, where available, came from metadata supplied by the sample provider rather than from assay-based typing. The repertoires were released in a freely available public database intended as a resource for research on the immune response to SARS-CoV-2. The material from the prospective study consisted of cDNA or gDNA derived from T cells, B-cell-depleted T cells, or PBMCs. General conclusions and limits of the study: The amount of clinical and demographic metadata varied by source and participant and was provided uncurated.

In the germline V gene (reference sequence), CDR1 corresponds to GTSNPN and CDR2 to SVGIG. Measured from the cysteine to the phenylalanine, the CDR3 is 14 residues long. Of the read, only the CDR3 DNA is kept; its 42 bases are in frame from base 1. At one collaborating source in Seattle, patients were enrolled during active infection and were followed longitudinally through the course of disease. The collaborating institutions used their own protocols to collect whole blood in K2EDTA tubes. For TCRbeta analysis, collaborator samples were shipped as frozen whole blood, as isolated PBMCs, or as DNA extracted from either sample type. As for this clone: The specificity of this receptor is unknown. No base quality information exists; no much larger clone differs at one position.

TCRbeta CDR3 regions were amplified from genomic DNA by means of the immunoSEQ Assay, a bias-controlled multiplex PCR. Regarding the original processing steps: Nucleated cell counts per sample were estimated from amplification of reference gene primers within the assay. Sequence reads were collapsed and filtered to measure the absolute abundance of every unique TCRbeta CDR3 rearrangement. For each sample, productive Simpson clonality was calculated by taking the square root of Simpson's diversity index across productive rearrangements. Imported from immuneACCESS, the table was reduced by TCRdb to in-frame sequences with V and J called. These copies leave out some clones; in studies compared against another copy, an unresolved V gene accounts for under half, and the cause of the remainder is not known. The V and J calls and clone size are taken from that table; D and trimming were inferred from the DNA. The sample includes some 250,000 clones, with 70% to 90% observed a single time. Approximately 5.1% of the sample lies in the top ten.

In this chain, TRBV30 is recombined with TRBJ1-3, with no D gene named confidently. The sequencing sample was made of peripheral blood. The receptor's source is a woman between 55 and 75 years old with COVID-19, enrolled during active disease. The CDR3 protein: CALTPGKIENTIYF. The DNA sequence is given as TGTGCACTGACTCCCGGGAAAATAGAAAACACCATATATTTT.